This T cell receptor beta chain was found in a study of blood T cell repertoires in COVID-19. Original handling: Reference gene primer amplification gave nucleated cell count estimates. Data came from immunoSEQ multiplex PCR; TCRdb stores just in-frame clones and leaves some out. The V and J calls and the clone size are those of that table, but D and trimming were determined from the DNA. The sample has roughly 230,000 clones, about 88% seen once. Germline V gene sequence: CDR1 SGHRS, CDR2 YFSETQ. CDR3 length equals 14 residues. V lost 4 bases and J lost 8; bases outside the gene matches: 5. The sequence was obtained from a woman between 45 and 60 years old who had been exposed to COVID-19. The sample comprised PBMCs or T cells enriched from blood (not recorded which). V is TRBV5-1 and J is TRBJ2-1; 11 bases match TRBD2. The CDR3 sequence is CASSRTSGYDEQFF. The CDR3 DNA reads as TGCGCCAGCAGCCGGACTAGCGGGTACGATGAGCAGTTCTTC.